The clone carrying this TCR beta chain was seen a few times. V lost 3 bases to trimming and J lost 2 bases, with 9 bases between them. Germline V CDR1 and CDR2: KGHDR, SFDVKD. The CDR3 sequence is 14 residues long. The sample is drawn from a study of blood T cell repertoires in COVID-19. The overall study: T cells, B-cell-depleted T cells, or PBMCs provided the cDNA or gDNA that served as material.

Original processing methods: Using reference gene primer amplification, nucleated cell counts were estimated. Measured with immunoSEQ multiplex PCR; TCRdb has only the in-frame clones, and not every one. V and J calls and clone size are those listed in that table; D and trimming were worked out from the DNA. The data contain a few hundred thousand clones, about 85% of them singletons. Source material: peripheral blood. The V call is TRBV24-1, the J call TRBJ1-2; D might be TRBD1 (6 bases). This TCR derives from a woman aged 18 to 35 with acute or convalescent COVID-19. The CDR3 loop reads CATSDTGSNYGYTF. The CDR3 DNA follows: TGTGCCACCAGTGATACAGGGTCCAACTATGGCTACACCTTC.